The clone carrying this T cell receptor beta chain was detected a few times. Its target is not known. Trimming stripped 8 bases from V and 0 bases from J, with 13 bases between. Germline V gene lookup returns CDR1 SQVTM and CDR2 ANQGSEA. The CDR3 length is 13 residues. This entry comes from a study of shared clonotypes between healthy human individuals. Study observations and caveats: Approximately 5% of naive CD4 clonotypes were shared across a handful of donors.

CD45RO+ cells joined CCR7-negative CD45RA+ TemRA cells to form CD8 memory. TCRdb's table, derived via immunoSEQ multiplex PCR, lists solely in-frame clones and lacks some. The sample lists approximately 95,000 clones, around two thirds occurring once. This receptor was obtained from a man aged 30-40 years in good health. The J gene is TRBJ1-1, the V gene TRBV29-1; D unresolved. The source material was memory CD8+ T cells sorted from blood. The subset is: CD45RO+ cells pooled with CCR7-negative TemRA cells. This CDR3 is CSTRVRMNTEAFF. In nucleotides, the CDR3 is TGCAGCACCCGGGTTAGGATGAACACTGAAGCTTTCTTT.